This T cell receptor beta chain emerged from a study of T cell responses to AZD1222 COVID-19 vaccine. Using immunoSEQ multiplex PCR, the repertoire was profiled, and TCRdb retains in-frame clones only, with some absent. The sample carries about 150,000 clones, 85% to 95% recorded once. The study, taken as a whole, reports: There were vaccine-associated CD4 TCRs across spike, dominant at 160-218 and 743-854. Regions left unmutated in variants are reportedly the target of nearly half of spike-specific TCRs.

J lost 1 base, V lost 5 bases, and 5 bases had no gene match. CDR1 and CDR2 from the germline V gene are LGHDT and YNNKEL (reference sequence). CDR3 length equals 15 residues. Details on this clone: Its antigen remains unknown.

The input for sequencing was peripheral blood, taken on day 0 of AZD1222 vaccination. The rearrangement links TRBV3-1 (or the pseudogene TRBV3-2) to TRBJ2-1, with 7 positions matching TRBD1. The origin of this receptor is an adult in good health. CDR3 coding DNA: TGTGCCAGCAGCAAGGGGGCAGTATCCTACAATGAGCAGTTCTTC. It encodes CASSKGAVSYNEQFF.